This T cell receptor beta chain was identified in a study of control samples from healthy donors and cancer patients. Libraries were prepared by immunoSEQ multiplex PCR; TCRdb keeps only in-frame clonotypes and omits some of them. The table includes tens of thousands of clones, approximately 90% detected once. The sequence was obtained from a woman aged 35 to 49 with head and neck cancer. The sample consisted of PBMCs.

The CDR3, as DNA: TGTGCCAGCAGTGAAAATTACAGGGACTATGGCTACACCTTC. Amino acid sequence: CASSENYRDYGYTF. The chain combines TRBV6-1 with TRBJ1-2, with a weak D call TRBD1 (6 bases). The CDR3 totals 14 residues. Germline V gives CDR1 MNHNS, CDR2 SASEGT. V lost 2 bases to trimming and J lost 3 bases, with 10 bases between them.